Below, one TCR beta chain is given with its context. This entry is derived from a study of CD8 T cells in Susac syndrome. The RNA input was 0.5 to 1 ug, and it was reverse transcribed with random hexamers. TCRdb re-called the immunoSEQ multiplex PCR reads with MiXCR, one entry per CDR3 protein. The data show some 190,000 distinct CDR3 sequences, 95% seen once. Negative isolation was used for CD8+ and CD4+ T cells and FACS enrichment for TEMRA cells. CDR3 size: 11 residues. Germline V gene lookup returns CDR1 MDHEN and CDR2 SYDVKM. V dropped 5 bases and J dropped 12 bases, with 14 bases sitting between them.

The genes are TRBV28 and TRBJ2-7, with D perhaps matching TRBD1 (5 bases). This clonotype was obtained from a human donor with multiple sclerosis. The sample consisted of CD4+ T cells from PBMCs. Here the CDR3 DNA reads TGTGCCAGCAGTACCCTGGGGCCGATGTACTTC. Residues: CASSTLGPMYF.